A single sample gave rise to the 2 T cell receptor beta chains below, sequenced in a study of blood T cells in healthy people across ages. PCR was performed a second time for about 6 to 12 cycles using a sample-barcoded 5' primer and a J-beta primer mix. TCRdb redid the calling of the 5' RACE reads with MiXCR, one entry per CDR3 protein. The sample records under 850,000 distinct CDR3 sequences, around 34% being singletons. The sequencing input was blood. The source is a man between 18 and 29 years old in good health.

This chain connects TRBV7-2 to TRBJ2-4, with TRBD2 matching over 10 bases. This CDR3 spans 16 amino acids. In germline, CDR1 is SGHTA, CDR2 FQGNSA. The J segment lost 13 bases and the V segment lost 1 base, leaving 13 bases of the junction unmatched. DNA of the CDR3: TGTGCCAGCAGCTTAGGAGTTCTAGCGGGGGCAGGGGAGCAGTACTTC. This encodes CASSLGVLAGAGEQYF.

V and J are TRBV20-1 and TRBJ2-1, with 9 bases fitting TRBD1. The CDR3 contains 16 residues. Germline trimming cut 0 bases from V and 8 bases from J; bases unmatched to any gene: 11. Germline V gene lookup returns CDR1 DFQATT and CDR2 SNEGSKA (reference sequence). In nucleotides, the CDR3 is TGCAGTGCTAGAGAGCACTGGGGGACAGGGCGTGATGAGCAGTTCTTC. Protein product: CSAREHWGTGRDEQFF.